Each of the 8 T cell receptor beta chains below was sequenced from the same sample in a study of cytomegalovirus exposure and HLA in healthy donors. Use of 60 Vbeta and 13 Jbeta primers characterized the PCR. Clones were read by immunoSEQ multiplex PCR, and TCRdb kept only the in-frame ones, dropping some. The sample has approximately 180,000 clones, roughly four fifths seen once; the top ten hold approximately 1.8%. The source material was PBMCs. The receptors come from a man between 18 and 35 years old in good health and CMV-seronegative.

The chain recombines TRBV7-2 with TRBJ2-1, with a tentative D call TRBD2 (5 bases). Germline CDR1 is SGHTA and CDR2 is FQGNSA. Trimming took 0 bases from V and 10 from J, leaving 10 bases between them. The CDR3 consists of 13 residues. DNA of the CDR3: TGTGCCAGCAGCTTAGCGCGTTCGGGGGAGCAGTTCTTC. It encodes CASSLARSGEQFF.

This clone was recorded only once. This chain joins TRBV7-2 and TRBJ1-1; D is uncertain. This CDR3 has 13 amino acids. V lost 5 bases and J 1 base, leaving 8 bases between the germline ends. Per the germline V gene, CDR1 is SGHTA and CDR2 is FQGNSA. In nucleotides, the CDR3 is TGTGCCAGCAGCGCGTTTACGAACACTGAAGCTTTCTTT. It yields the protein CASSAFTNTEAFF.

This clone occurred once. The CDR3 is CASSRGQGIAGYTF. CDR3 nucleotide sequence: TGTGCCAGCAGTAGGGGACAGGGGATCGCTGGCTACACCTTC. The V and J genes are TRBV25-1 and TRBJ1-2; 10 bases are shared with TRBD1. The CDR3 covers 14 residues. The V segment lost 5 bases and the J segment 7 bases; nucleotides outside the gene matches: 7. Germline CDR1 reads MGHDK; CDR2 reads SYGVNS.

The genes are TRBV7-2 and TRBJ2-3; possible D gene TRBD1, 5 bases. Per germline, CDR1 SGHTA and CDR2 FQGNSA. V lost 2 bases and J lost 3, with 12 bases in between. This CDR3 region has 15 residues. The CDR3 sequence: CASSLRLGQTDTQYF. The CDR3 DNA sequence: TGTGCCAGCAGCTTACGACTGGGGCAAACAGATACGCAGTATTTT.

This chain connects TRBV2 to TRBJ2-7; D gene ambiguous. The CDR3 contains 13 residues. V shed 10 bases and J shed 5 bases, with 18 bases lying between them. The germline CDR1 and CDR2 sequences are SNHLY and FYNNEI. DNA of the CDR3: TGTGCCATAACGGTCGACAATTCACACGAGCAGTACTTC. Protein: CAITVDNSHEQYF.

The chain links TRBV19 to TRBJ1-4; 8 bases are a match to TRBD1. Trimming removed 2 bases from V and 8 bases from J; junction bases left unmatched: 10. CDR3 size: 16 residues. Germline-derived CDR1 and CDR2 are LNHDA and SQIVND (reference sequence). The CDR3 region has the DNA TGTGCCAGTAGTATAAATTCAGGGGGCAAGGAGGAAAAACTGTTTTTT. Encoded protein: CASSINSGGKEEKLFF.

V and J are TRBV6-1 and TRBJ2-7; TRBD1 is a possible D gene (5 bases). This CDR3 has 15 residues. Trimming cost V 1 base and J 4 bases, with 14 bases left between them. The germline CDR1 and CDR2 sequences are MNHNS and SASEGT. Here the CDR3 reads CASSEGREAAYEQYF. The CDR3 coding sequence is TGTGCCAGCAGTGAAGGCAGGGAAGCCGCATACGAGCAGTACTTC.

This chain uses TRBV10-1 with TRBJ2-7, with D unresolved. Trimming took 0 bases from V and 4 from J, leaving 16 bases between them. CDR3 length: 16 residues. Per the germline V gene, CDR1 is WNHNN and CDR2 is SYGVQD (reference sequence). CDR3 protein: CASSESRGRYPYEQYF. CDR3 bases: TGCGCCAGCAGTGAGTCGAGAGGAAGGTACCCTTACGAGCAGTACTTC.